This entry is about one TCR beta chain. As yet, its antigen is unknown. The data are from a study of T-cell reconstitution after alpha-beta-depleted transplantation in children. V was trimmed by 3 bases and J by 0 bases, leaving 16 bases between them. The length of the CDR3 is 16 residues. CDR1 is SGHKS and CDR2 is YYEKEE in the germline V gene (reference sequence). Preparation of the TCRbeta library involved a method that used unique molecular identifiers. TCRdb recomputed calls from the PCR reads with MiXCR, one row per CDR3 protein. The sample has around 90,000 distinct CDR3 sequences; 15% to 19% are singletons. Broader study findings: After transplant, at about two months, alpha-beta T cells were reportedly derived from several hundred expanded graft clones. From surviving recipient T cells and thymic progenitors came the high day-60 TCRbeta diversity observed in some patients.

The material was PBMCs, mostly from graft donor cells, obtained 180 days after TCRalphabeta/CD19-depleted stem cell transplant. This TCR was recovered from a male patient aged 2 to 9 who had a stem cell transplant for acute lymphoblastic leukemia, so the T cells may come from the graft donor. J is TRBJ2-7 and V is TRBV5-5; D assignment may be TRBD1 or TRBD2 (5 bases each). In DNA form, the CDR3 reads TGTGCCAGCAGCTCGGGGCTTGGACCGAGCTCCTACGAGCAGTACTTC. This codes for CASSSGLGPSSYEQYF.